This T cell receptor (beta chain) was sequenced in a study of vaccination and CD4 T cells after COVID-19. Study outcomes and limitations: The analysis of convalescent patients involved relatively few individuals and lacked early post-infection timepoints.

Germline assignment: CDR1 DFQATT and CDR2 SNEGSKA (reference sequence). The V end was cut by 6 bases, the J end by 5 bases, with 16 bases between. The CDR3 spans 13 residues. Treatment: roughly 10-day PBMC culture with coronavirus spike peptide pools or control peptides (ViraFEST assay). Via ViraFEST, peptide pools expanded antigen-specific T cells before TCR sequencing. Cultured CD4+ T cell DNA was sequenced using the Oncomine TCR Beta short-read assay. Investigators isolated genomic DNA from cultured CD4+ T cells. TCRdb reprocessed the PCR reads via MiXCR and lists one record per CDR3 protein. The table lists around 26,000 distinct CDR3 sequences, around 65% of them singletons, with approximately 5.4% in the top ten. To note about this clonotype: The antigen remains unidentified.

The source material was CD4+ T cells from blood, cultured in vitro. This receptor was identified in a human donor who had recovered from COVID-19. The chain employs TRBV20-1 and TRBJ2-5, with a tentative D call TRBD1 (5 bases). The CDR3 coding sequence is TGCAGTGCACCTCTAGGGGTAGGGGAGACCCAGTACTTC. Translated, it gives CSAPLGVGETQYF.